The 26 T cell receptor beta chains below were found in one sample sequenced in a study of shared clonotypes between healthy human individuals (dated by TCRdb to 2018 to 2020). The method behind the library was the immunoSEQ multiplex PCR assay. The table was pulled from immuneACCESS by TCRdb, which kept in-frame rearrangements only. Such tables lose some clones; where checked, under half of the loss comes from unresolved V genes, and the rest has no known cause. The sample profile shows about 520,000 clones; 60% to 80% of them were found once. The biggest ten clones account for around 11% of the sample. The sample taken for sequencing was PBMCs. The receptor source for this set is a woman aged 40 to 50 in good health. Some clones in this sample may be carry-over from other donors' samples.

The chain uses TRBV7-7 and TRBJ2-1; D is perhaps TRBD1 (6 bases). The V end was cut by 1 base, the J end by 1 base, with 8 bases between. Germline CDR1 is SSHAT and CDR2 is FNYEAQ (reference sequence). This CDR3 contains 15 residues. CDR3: CASSLGGRSYNEQFF. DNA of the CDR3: TGTGCCAGCAGCTTAGGGGGGCGGTCCTACAATGAGCAGTTCTTC.

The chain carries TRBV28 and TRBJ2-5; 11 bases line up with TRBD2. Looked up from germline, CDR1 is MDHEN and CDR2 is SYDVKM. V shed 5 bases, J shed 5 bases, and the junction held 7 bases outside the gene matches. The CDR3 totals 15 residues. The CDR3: CASSLGTSGGETQYF. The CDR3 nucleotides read TGTGCCAGCAGTCTAGGGACTAGCGGTGGGGAGACCCAGTACTTC.

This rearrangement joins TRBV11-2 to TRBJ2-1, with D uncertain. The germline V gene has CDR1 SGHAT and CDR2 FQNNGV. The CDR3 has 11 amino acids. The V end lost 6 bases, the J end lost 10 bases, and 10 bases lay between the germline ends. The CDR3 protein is CASSKRWEQFF. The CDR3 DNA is TGTGCCAGCAGTAAGCGATGGGAGCAGTTCTTC.

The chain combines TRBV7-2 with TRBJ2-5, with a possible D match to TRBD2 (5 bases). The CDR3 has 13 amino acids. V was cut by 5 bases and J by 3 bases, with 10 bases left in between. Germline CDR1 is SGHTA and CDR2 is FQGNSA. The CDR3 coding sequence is TGTGCCAGCAGCCCAATGCGGGAAGAGACCCAGTACTTC. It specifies CASSPMREETQYF.

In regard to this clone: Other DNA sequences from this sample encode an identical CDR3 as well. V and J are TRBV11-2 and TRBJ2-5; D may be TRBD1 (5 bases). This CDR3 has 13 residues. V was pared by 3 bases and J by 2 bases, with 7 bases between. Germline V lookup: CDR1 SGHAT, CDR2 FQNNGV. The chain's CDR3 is CASSLGPQETQYF. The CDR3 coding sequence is TGTGCCAGCAGCTTGGGGCCACAAGAGACCCAGTACTTC.

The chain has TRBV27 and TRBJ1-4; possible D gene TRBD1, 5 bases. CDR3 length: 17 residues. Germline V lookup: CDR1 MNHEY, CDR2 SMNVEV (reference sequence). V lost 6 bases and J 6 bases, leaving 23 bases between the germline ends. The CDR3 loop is CASSRRTATARDEKLFF. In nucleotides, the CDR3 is TGTGCCAGCAGCCGCCGGACGGCCACGGCCAGGGATGAAAAACTGTTTTTT. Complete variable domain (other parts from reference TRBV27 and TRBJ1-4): EAQVTQNPRYLITVTGKKLTVTCSQNMNHEYMSWYRQDPGLGLRQIYYSMNVEVTDKGDVPEGYKVSRKEKRNFPLILESPSPNQTSLYFCASSRRTATARDEKLFFGSGTQLSVL.

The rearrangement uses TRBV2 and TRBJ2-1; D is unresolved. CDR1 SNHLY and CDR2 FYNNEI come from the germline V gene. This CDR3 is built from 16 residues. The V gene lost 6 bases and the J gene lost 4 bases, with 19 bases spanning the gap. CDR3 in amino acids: CASRELSALNYNEQFF. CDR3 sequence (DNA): TGTGCCAGCAGGGAGCTCTCGGCCCTGAATTACAATGAGCAGTTCTTC.

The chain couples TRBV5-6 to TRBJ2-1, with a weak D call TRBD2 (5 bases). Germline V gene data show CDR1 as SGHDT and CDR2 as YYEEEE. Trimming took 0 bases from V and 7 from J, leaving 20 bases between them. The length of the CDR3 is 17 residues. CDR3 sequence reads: CASSLVAGVQQDNEQFF. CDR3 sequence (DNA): TGTGCCAGCAGCTTGGTAGCCGGGGTCCAACAAGATAATGAGCAGTTCTTC.

In DNA, the CDR3 is TGCGCCAGCAGCTGGACTAGCGGGAGAGGCGCCGGGGAGCTGTTTTTT. This translates into CASSWTSGRGAGELFF. The V and J genes are TRBV5-1 and TRBJ2-2, with TRBD2 identical over 13 bases. The V gene end was trimmed by 3 bases and the J gene end by 6 bases; junction bases not matched to a gene: 5. This CDR3 is 16 amino acids long. Germline CDR1 reads SGHRS; CDR2 reads YFSETQ.

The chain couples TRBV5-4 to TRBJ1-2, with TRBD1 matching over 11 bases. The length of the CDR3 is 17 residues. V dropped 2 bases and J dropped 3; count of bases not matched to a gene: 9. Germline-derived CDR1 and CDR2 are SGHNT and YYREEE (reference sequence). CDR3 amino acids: CASSFAGGQGGDYGYTF. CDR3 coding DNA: TGTGCCAGCAGCTTCGCCGGGGGACAGGGGGGAGACTATGGCTACACCTTC.

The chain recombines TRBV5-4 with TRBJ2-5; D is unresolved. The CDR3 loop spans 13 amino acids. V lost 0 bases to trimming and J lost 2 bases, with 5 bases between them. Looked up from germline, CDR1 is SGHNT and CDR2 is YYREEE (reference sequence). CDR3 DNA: TGTGCCAGCAGCTTGGTCACACAAGAGACCCAGTACTTC. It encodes CASSLVTQETQYF.

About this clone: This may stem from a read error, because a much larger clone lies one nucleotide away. CDR3: CASSQAGGSYNEQFF. CDR3 coding DNA: TGTGCCAGCAGCCAAGCGGGAGGTTCCTACAATGAGCAGTTCTTC. The J gene is TRBJ2-1, the V gene TRBV7-8, with 9 bases aligning to TRBD2. There are 15 residues in the CDR3. V was clipped by 5 bases and J by 1 base; unmatched bases: 3. The V gene's germline CDR1 is SGHVS and CDR2 FQNEAQ.

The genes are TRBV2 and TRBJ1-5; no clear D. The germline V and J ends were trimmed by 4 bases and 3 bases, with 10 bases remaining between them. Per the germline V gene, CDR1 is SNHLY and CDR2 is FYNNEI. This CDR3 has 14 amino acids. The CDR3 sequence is CASSVSWYNQPQHF. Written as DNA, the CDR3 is TGTGCCAGCAGTGTCTCCTGGTACAATCAGCCCCAGCATTTT.

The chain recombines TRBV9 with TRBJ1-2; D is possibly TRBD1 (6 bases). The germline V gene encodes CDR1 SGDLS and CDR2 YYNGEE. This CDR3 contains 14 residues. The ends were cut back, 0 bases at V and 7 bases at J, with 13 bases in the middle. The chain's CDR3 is CASSVEAGEGGYTF. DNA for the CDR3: TGTGCCAGCAGCGTAGAGGCAGGGGAAGGTGGCTACACCTTC.

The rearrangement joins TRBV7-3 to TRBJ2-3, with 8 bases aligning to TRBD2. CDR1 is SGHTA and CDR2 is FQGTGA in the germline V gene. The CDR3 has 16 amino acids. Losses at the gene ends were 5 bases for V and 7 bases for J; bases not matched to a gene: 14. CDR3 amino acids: CASSPHGERELNTQYF. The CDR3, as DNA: TGTGCCAGCAGCCCCCACGGGGAGCGGGAGCTGAATACGCAGTATTTT.

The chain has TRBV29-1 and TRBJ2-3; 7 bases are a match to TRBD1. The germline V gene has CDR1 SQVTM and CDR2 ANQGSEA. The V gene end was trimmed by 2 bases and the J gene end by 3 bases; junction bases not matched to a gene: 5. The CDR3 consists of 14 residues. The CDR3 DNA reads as TGCAGCGTTGAAAGGGGGCAGGGGACAGATACGCAGTATTTT. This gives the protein CSVERGQGTDTQYF.

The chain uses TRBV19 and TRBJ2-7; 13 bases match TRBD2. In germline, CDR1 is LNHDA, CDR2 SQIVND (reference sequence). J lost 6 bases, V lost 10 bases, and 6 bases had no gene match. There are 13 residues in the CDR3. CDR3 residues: CATGLAGAGEQYF. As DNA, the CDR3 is TGTGCCACTGGACTAGCGGGAGCCGGCGAGCAGTACTTC.

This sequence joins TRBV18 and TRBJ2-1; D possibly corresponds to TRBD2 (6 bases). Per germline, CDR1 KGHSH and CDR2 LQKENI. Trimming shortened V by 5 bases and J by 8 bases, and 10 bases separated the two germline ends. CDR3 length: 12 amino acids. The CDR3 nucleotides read TGTGCCAGCTCATGGAGGGTTGATGAGCAGTTCTTC. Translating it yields CASSWRVDEQFF.

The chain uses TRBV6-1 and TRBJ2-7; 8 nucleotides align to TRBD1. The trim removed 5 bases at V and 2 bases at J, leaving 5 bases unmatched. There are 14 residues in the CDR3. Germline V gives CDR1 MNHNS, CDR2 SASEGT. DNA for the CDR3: TGTGCCAGCAGTCCCCGGGACAGGCCCTACGAGCAGTACTTC. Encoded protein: CASSPRDRPYEQYF.

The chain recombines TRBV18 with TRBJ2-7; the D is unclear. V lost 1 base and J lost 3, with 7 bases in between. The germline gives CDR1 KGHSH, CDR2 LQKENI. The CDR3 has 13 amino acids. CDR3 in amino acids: CASSPQDFYEQYF. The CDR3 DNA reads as TGTGCCAGCTCACCACAGGATTTCTACGAGCAGTACTTC.

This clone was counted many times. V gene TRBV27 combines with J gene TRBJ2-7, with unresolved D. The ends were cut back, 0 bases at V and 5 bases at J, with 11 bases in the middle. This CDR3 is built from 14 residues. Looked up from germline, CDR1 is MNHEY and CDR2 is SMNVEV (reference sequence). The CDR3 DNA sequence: TGTGCCAGCAGTTTATCCGGGCCGCTTAACGAGCAGTACTTC. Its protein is CASSLSGPLNEQYF.

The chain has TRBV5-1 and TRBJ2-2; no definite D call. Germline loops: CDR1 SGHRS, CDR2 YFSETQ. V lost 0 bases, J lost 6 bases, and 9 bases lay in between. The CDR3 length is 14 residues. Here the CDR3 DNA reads TGCGCCAGCAGCTTGGAGGCTAACTCCGGGGAGCTGTTTTTT. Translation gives CASSLEANSGELFF.

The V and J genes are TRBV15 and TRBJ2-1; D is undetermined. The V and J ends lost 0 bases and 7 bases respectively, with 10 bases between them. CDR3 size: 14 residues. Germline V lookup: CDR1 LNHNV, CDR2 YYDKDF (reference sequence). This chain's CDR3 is CATSRDLGPNEQFF. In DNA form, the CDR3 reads TGTGCCACCAGCAGAGATCTGGGCCCGAATGAGCAGTTCTTC.

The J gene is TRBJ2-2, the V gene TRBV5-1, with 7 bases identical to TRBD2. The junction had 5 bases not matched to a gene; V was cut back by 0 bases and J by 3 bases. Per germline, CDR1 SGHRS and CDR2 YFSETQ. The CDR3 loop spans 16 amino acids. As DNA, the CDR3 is TGCGCCAGCAGCTTGGTACCTAGCGGTGACACCGGGGAGCTGTTTTTT. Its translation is CASSLVPSGDTGELFF.

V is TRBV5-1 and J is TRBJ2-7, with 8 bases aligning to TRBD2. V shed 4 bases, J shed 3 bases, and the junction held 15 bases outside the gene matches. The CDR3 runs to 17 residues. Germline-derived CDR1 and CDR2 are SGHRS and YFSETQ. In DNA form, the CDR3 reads TGCGCCAGCAGCCTAACTAGCGGAACCTCCGTCGGCTACGAGCAGTACTTC. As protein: CASSLTSGTSVGYEQYF.

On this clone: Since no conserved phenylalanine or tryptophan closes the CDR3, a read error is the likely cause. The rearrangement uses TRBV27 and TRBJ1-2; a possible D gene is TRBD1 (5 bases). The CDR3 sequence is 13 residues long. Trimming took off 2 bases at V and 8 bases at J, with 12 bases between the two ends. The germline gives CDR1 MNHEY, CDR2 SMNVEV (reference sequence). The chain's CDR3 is CASSLAGVEGYTL. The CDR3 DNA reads TGTGCCAGCAGTTTAGCGGGGGTCGAGGGCTACACCCTC.